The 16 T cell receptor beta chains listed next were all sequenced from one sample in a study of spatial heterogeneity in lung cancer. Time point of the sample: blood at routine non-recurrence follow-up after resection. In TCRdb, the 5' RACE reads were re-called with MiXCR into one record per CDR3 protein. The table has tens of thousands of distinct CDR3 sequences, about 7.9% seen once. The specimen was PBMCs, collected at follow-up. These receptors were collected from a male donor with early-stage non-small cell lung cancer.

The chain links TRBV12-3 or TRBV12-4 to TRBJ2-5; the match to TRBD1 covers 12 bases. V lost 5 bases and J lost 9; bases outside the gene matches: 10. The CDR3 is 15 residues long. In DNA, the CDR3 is TGTGCCAGCAGTCCCGGGACAGGGGGCACCGCGGCCCAGTACTTC. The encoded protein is CASSPGTGGTAAQYF.

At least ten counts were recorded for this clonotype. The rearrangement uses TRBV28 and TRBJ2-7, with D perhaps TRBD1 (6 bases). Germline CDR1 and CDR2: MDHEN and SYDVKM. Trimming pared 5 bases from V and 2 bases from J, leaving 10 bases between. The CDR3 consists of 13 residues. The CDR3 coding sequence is TGTGCCAGCAGTCCAGGACAGACCTACGAGCAGTACTTC. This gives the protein CASSPGQTYEQYF.

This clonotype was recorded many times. The CDR3 loop is CSVEDQFGANYGYTF. The CDR3 DNA sequence: TGCAGCGTTGAAGATCAGTTCGGCGCTAACTATGGCTACACCTTC. V gene TRBV29-1 combines with J gene TRBJ1-2, with D uncertain. The CDR3 spans 15 residues. CDR1 and CDR2 (germline): SQVTM, ANQGSEA. V was clipped by 0 bases and J by 0 bases, with 11 bases between them.

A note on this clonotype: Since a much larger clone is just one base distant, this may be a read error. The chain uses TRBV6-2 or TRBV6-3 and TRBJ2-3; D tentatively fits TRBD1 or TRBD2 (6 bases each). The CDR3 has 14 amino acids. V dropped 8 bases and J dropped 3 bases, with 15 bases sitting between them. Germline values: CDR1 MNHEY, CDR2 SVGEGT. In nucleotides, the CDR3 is TGTGCCAGCGGGCCCACAGGGAGGACAGATACGCAGTATTTT. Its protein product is CASGPTGRTDTQYF.

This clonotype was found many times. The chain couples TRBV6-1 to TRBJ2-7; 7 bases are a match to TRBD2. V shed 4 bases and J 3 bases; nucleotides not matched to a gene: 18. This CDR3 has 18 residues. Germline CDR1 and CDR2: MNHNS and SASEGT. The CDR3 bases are TGTGCCAGCAGTGTTTCCCTCAGGGAGGGCCGGAGGGTCTACGAGCAGTACTTC. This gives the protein CASSVSLREGRRVYEQYF.

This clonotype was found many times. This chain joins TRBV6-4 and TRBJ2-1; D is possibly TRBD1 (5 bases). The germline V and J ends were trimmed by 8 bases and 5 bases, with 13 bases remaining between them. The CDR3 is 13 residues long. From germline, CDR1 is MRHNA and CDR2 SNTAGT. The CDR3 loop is CASARAYHNEQFF. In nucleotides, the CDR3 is TGTGCCAGCGCCAGGGCGTACCACAATGAGCAGTTCTTC.

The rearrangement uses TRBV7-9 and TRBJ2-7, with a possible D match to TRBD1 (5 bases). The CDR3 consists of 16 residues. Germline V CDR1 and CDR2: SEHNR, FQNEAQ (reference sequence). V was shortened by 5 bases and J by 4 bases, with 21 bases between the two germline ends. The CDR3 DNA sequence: TGTGCCAGCAGCCCCCTGGGGCAGATAAGGATGTACGAGCAGTACTTC. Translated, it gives CASSPLGQIRMYEQYF.

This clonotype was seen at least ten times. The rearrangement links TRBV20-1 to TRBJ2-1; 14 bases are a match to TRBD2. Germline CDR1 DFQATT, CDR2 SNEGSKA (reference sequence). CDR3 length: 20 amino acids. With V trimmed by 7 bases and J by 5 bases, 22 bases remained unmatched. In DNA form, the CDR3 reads TGCAGTGGCTCGCGGTCGGGACTAGCGGGGGTCTACCGTTCCAACAATGAGCAGTTCTTC. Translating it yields CSGSRSGLAGVYRSNNEQFF.

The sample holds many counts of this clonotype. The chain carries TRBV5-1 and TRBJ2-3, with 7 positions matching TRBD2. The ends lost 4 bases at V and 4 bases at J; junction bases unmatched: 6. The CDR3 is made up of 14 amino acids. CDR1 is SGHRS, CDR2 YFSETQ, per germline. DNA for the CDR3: TGCGCCAGCAGCGGGAGGACTAGTGCAGATACGCAGTATTTT. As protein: CASSGRTSADTQYF.

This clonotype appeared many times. The CDR3 DNA follows: TGCAGTGCTAGACACCCGGGACACTCCTACGAGCAGTACTTC. This gives the protein CSARHPGHSYEQYF. The chain links TRBV20-1 to TRBJ2-7, with D tentatively TRBD1 (6 bases). The CDR3 spans 14 residues. The germline V gene encodes CDR1 DFQATT and CDR2 SNEGSKA (reference sequence). Trimming took 2 bases from V and 0 from J, leaving 11 bases between them.

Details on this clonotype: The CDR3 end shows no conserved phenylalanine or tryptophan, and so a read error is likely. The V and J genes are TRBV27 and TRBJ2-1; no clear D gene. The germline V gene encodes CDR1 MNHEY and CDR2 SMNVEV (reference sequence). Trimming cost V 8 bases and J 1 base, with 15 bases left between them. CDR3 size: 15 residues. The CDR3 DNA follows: TGTGCCAGCTCCCTGACAAGCTTTTCCTACAATGAGCAGTTCTCC. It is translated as CASSLTSFSYNEQFS.

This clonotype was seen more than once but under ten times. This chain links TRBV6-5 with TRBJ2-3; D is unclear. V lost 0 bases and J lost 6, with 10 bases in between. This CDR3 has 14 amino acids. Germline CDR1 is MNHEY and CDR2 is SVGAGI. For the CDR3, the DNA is TGTGCCAGCAGTTACTCCCGCCGGGCGGATACGCAGTATTTT. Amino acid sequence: CASSYSRRADTQYF.

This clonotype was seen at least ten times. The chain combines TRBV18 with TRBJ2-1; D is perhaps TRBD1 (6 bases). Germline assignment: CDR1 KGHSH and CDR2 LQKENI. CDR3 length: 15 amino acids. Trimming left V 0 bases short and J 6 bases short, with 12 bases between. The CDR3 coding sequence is TGTGCCAGCTCACCACCTAACAGGGCCACCAATGAGCAGTTCTTC. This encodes CASSPPNRATNEQFF.

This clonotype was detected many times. The DNA of the CDR3 is TGCGCCAGCAGCTTGATTGCGGGAAGCACAGATACGCAGTATTTT. Encoded protein: CASSLIAGSTDTQYF. The chain carries TRBV5-1 and TRBJ2-3; weak D call: TRBD2 (6 bases). Trimming took 1 base from V and 0 from J, leaving 9 bases between them. CDR3 size: 15 residues. Germline values: CDR1 SGHRS, CDR2 YFSETQ. Full variable domain (remainder filled in from reference TRBV5-1 and TRBJ2-3): KAGVTQTPRYLIKTRGQQVTLSCSPISGHRSVSWYQQTPGQGLQFLFEYFSETQRNKGNFPGRFSGRQFSNSRSEMNVSTLELGDSALYLCASSLIAGSTDTQYFGPGTRLTVL.

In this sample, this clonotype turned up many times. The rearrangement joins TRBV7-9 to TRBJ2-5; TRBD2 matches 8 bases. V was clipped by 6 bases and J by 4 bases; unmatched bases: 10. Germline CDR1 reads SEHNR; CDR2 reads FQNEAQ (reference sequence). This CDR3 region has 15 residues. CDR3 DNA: TGTGCCAGCAGTAAGAATAGCGGGGTTGTAGAGACCCAGTACTTC. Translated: CASSKNSGVVETQYF.

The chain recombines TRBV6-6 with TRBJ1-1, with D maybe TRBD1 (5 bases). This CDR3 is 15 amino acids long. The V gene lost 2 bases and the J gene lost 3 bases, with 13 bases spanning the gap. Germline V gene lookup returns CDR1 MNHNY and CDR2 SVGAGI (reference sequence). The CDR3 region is CASSYNPGGYTEAFF. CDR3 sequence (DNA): TGTGCCAGCAGTTACAACCCGGGGGGTTACACTGAAGCTTTCTTT.